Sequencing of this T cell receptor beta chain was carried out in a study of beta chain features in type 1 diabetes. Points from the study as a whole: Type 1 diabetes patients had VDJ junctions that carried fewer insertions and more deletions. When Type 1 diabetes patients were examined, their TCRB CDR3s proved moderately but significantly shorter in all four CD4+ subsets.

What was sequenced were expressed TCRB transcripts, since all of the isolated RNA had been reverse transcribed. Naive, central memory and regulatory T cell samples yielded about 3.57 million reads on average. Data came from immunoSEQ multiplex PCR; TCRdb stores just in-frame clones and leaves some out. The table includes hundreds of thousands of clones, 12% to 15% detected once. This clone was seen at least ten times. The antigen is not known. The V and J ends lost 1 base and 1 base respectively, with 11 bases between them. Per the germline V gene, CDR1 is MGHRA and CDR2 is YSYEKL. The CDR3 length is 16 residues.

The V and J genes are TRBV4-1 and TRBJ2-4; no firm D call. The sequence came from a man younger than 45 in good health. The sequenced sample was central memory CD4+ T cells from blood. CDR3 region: CASSQGQAFAKNIQYF. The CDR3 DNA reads TGCGCCAGCAGCCAAGGTCAGGCGTTTGCCAAAAACATTCAGTACTTC.